The sequence of this T cell receptor beta chain was determined in a study of T cell repertoires in cytomegalovirus infection. Background on the study: Alongside well-studied HLA-B-restricted CMV epitopes, recently identified HLA-C-restricted CMV epitopes were also used. CMV infection and matching HLA type were both indicated by public TCR beta signatures. Study findings and constraints: Carriers of CMV and the relevant HLA type were discriminated by public TCR beta frequency.

Concerning this clonotype itself: Its antigen is undetermined.

The junction had 2 bases not matched to a gene; V was cut back by 4 bases and J by 2 bases. There are 13 residues in the CDR3. TCRdb ran MiXCR on the reads and lists one entry per CDR3 protein. The table has around 69,000 distinct CDR3 sequences, more than 20% seen once; the top ten hold roughly 63%. The chain carries TRBV12-3 or TRBV12-4 and TRBJ2-7, with 7 bases identical to TRBD1. The receptor comes from a human donor in good health (CMV status not recorded). Some clones in this sample may be carry-over from other donors' samples. This material consisted of CD8+ T cells from cultured PBMCs, taken from culture after CMV antigen stimulation. The DNA of the CDR3 is TGTGCCAGCAGTTCGACAGGGCCCTACGAGCAGTACTTC. Its translation: CASSSTGPYEQYF.